This T cell receptor (beta chain) is drawn from a study of cytotoxic CD8 clonotypes in ibrutinib-treated CLL. Worth noting for this clone: As yet, its antigen is unknown.

Depth targeted 1 in 200,000 to 1 in 1 million T cells, averaging about 9.2x coverage per clonotype. The data were produced by immunoSEQ multiplex PCR, yet TCRdb's version contains in-frame clones alone and is incomplete. The table has 150,000 or so clones, approximately 80% seen once. Trimming removed 2 bases from V and 6 bases from J; junction bases left unmatched: 1. The CDR3 has 12 residues. Germline V gives CDR1 KGHSH, CDR2 LQKENI. General study findings and limits: Baseline clonality, higher than in age-matched healthy donors, tracked circulating CD8+ T-cell counts.

This sequence joins TRBV18 and TRBJ2-7; 7 bases map to TRBD1. This TCR derives from a human donor with chronic lymphocytic leukemia. The sequenced sample was PBMCs, obtained after 36 months of ibrutinib treatment. Here the CDR3 DNA reads TGTGCCAGCTCACCAGACAGGGTCGAGCAGTACTTC. Its protein product is CASSPDRVEQYF.